This TCR beta chain is drawn from a study of chemoradiotherapy in HPV16-positive cancers. As for the study in general: Functional T-cell assays on a couple of HPV16-positive patients' cells defined candidate HPV-specific clones and common TCR motifs. Whole-study results and caveats: Non-HPV-specific T cells did not expand in tumors during treatment, whereas candidate HPV-specific clones and E7-related motifs did.

For this clone: Its antigen is unidentified.

The germline CDR1 and CDR2 sequences are GTSNPN and SVGIG (reference sequence). V was clipped by 1 base and J by 2 bases, with 28 bases between them. The CDR3 totals 20 residues. Over chemoradiotherapy, repertoires were sampled more than once. Clones were read by immunoSEQ multiplex PCR, and TCRdb kept only the in-frame ones, dropping some. Of more than 20,000 clones in the sample, roughly 92% were seen once. This TCR came from a human donor with HPV-associated anogenital cancer. V usage is TRBV30 and J usage is TRBJ2-3; D is tentatively TRBD1 or TRBD2 (6 bases each). This specimen was blood, taken from a patient who underwent chemoradiotherapy. CDR3 bases: TGTGCCTGGAGTGCCCCACCTCTAGGGGGGATAAAAGAATACACAGATACGCAGTATTTT. It is translated as CAWSAPPLGGIKEYTDTQYF.